Below, one T cell receptor (beta chain) is given with its context. This sample stems from a study of PD-L1 blockade in urothelial cancer. Background on the study: Every 3 weeks, patients received intravenous atezolizumab 1,200 mg, beginning 2014. Treatment start was followed by blood analysis at 3 weeks (second dose) and again at 6 weeks.

Indicated time point: peripheral blood 6 weeks after treatment start. Assay: immunoSEQ multiplex PCR; the TCRdb copy retains only in-frame clones and omits some. Found here are around 93,000 clones, approximately 87% of them singletons; the top ten hold 8.4%. The V gene end was trimmed by 4 bases and the J gene end by 5 bases; junction bases not matched to a gene: 5. Per germline, CDR1 SGHDT and CDR2 YYEEEE. The CDR3 is 16 residues long. This TCR was recovered from a man in his 70s with urothelial cancer. The rearrangement joins TRBV5-6 to TRBJ2-3; the match to TRBD2 covers 15 bases. Source: PBMCs, taken around atezolizumab (anti-PD-L1) treatment. CDR3 region: CASSGWTSGGEDTQYF. The CDR3 nucleotides read TGTGCCAGCAGCGGGTGGACTAGCGGGGGGGAAGATACGCAGTATTTT.